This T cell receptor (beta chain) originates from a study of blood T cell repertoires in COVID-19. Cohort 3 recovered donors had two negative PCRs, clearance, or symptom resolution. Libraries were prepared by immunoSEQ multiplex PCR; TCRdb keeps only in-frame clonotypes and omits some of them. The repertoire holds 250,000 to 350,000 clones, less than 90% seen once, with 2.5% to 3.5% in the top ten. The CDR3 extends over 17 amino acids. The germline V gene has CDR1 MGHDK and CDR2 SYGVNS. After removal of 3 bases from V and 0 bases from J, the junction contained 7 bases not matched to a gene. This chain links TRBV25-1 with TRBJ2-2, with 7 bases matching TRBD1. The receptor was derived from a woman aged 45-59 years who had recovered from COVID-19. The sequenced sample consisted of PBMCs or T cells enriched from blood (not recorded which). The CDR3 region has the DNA TGTGCCAGCAGTGATGATTGGGACAGAGCGAACACCGGGGAGCTGTTTTTT. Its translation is CASSDDWDRANTGELFF.